The next 5 T cell receptor beta chains were all read from a single sample in a study of blood T cell repertoires in COVID-19. This table comes from immunoSEQ multiplex PCR, and its TCRdb copy is limited to in-frame clones, with some not included. The sample has 200,000 to 250,000 clones, 84% seen once; the top ten hold 15% to 20%. The sequenced sample consisted of peripheral blood. All receptors derive from a woman aged 80 or older with active or convalescent COVID-19.

The chain combines TRBV23-1 with TRBJ2-1; unclear D gene. TRBV23-1 is identified as an open reading frame with a role that is uncertain. V dropped 6 bases and J dropped 5 bases, with 5 bases sitting between them. The CDR3 loop spans 11 amino acids. The CDR3 protein is CASSCDNEQFF. Here the CDR3 DNA reads TGCGCCAGCAGCTGTGACAATGAGCAGTTCTTC.

This clone was seen a single time. The chain joins TRBV7-2 to TRBJ1-2; D may be TRBD1 (5 bases). CDR1 is SGHTA, CDR2 FQGNSA, per germline. Trimming left V 2 bases short and J 0 bases short, with 13 bases between. CDR3 length equals 16 residues. The DNA of the CDR3 is TGTGCCAGCAGCTTAAATAAGGGGCTTACTAACTATGGCTACACCTTC. This gives the protein CASSLNKGLTNYGYTF.

This clone appeared a few times. V usage is TRBV5-4 and J usage is TRBJ1-5; 9 bases fit TRBD1. The V gene's germline CDR1 is SGHNT and CDR2 YYREEE (reference sequence). This CDR3 spans 16 amino acids. The V and J ends lost 0 bases and 0 bases, in that order; junction bases with no gene match: 1. The CDR3, as DNA: TGTGCCAGCAGCTTGGACAGGGGGCCTAGCAATCAGCCCCAGCATTTT. This encodes CASSLDRGPSNQPQHF.

The V gene is TRBV9, the J gene TRBJ2-1; 11 bases line up with TRBD2. The CDR3 extends over 16 amino acids. Germline lookup yields CDR1 SGDLS and CDR2 YYNGEE. Trimming at V came to 0 bases and at J to 13 bases, leaving 12 bases not matched to a gene. CDR3 in DNA: TGTGCCAGCAGCGTAGTTCATGGTTCACTAGCGGGAGAACAGTTCTTC. Its protein product is CASSVVHGSLAGEQFF.

The chain is built from TRBV20-1 and TRBJ1-1; maybe TRBD1 (6 bases). The CDR3 runs 11 residues. Germline V CDR1 and CDR2: DFQATT, SNEGSKA (reference sequence). Trimming shortened V by 7 bases and J by 3 bases, and 9 bases separated the two germline ends. CDR3 amino acids: CSGEGDTEAFF. CDR3 sequence (DNA): TGCAGTGGGGAGGGGGACACTGAAGCTTTCTTT.